This record concerns one TCR beta chain sequence. Its antigen is not known. This entry is derived from a study of cytomegalovirus exposure and HLA in healthy donors. Study-level points and caveats: CMV antigen specificity was confirmed in vitro for three CMV-associated chains. The study labeled around 160 TCR beta chains cytomegalovirus-associated. Some V segments, including TRBV6-2 and TRBV6-3, were excluded as indistinguishable.

The PCR contained 60 Vbeta and 13 Jbeta primers. The table came from immunoSEQ multiplex PCR; TCRdb's copy has only in-frame clones and leaves some out. Among roughly 190,000 clones listed, over 75% were seen once. Germline V gene data show CDR1 as SGHAT and CDR2 as FQNNGV. The V and J ends lost 5 bases and 6 bases respectively, with 10 bases between them. The CDR3 is 13 residues long. The TCR originated in a man in his forties in good health and CMV-seropositive. The source material was PBMCs. V and J are TRBV11-2 and TRBJ1-4; a possible D gene is TRBD1 (5 bases). CDR3 amino acids: CASSIGGYEKLFF. The CDR3 coding sequence is TGTGCCAGCAGCATCGGGGGTTATGAAAAACTGTTTTTT.